This T cell receptor (beta chain) comes out of a study of control samples from healthy donors and cancer patients. Measured with immunoSEQ multiplex PCR; TCRdb has only the in-frame clones, and not every one. The data contain around 71,000 clones, more than 75% of them singletons. V lost 3 bases and J lost 4; bases outside the gene matches: 6. The germline CDR1 and CDR2 sequences are SGDLS and YYNGEE. This CDR3 spans 15 amino acids. The J gene is TRBJ1-3, the V gene TRBV9; 8 nucleotides agree with TRBD1. Sequenced input: PBMCs. The sequence was collected from a woman aged 45 to 65 with head and neck cancer. CDR3 loop: CASSDRTGFGNTIYF. The CDR3 DNA follows: TGTGCCAGCAGCGACCGGACAGGGTTCGGAAACACCATATATTTT.